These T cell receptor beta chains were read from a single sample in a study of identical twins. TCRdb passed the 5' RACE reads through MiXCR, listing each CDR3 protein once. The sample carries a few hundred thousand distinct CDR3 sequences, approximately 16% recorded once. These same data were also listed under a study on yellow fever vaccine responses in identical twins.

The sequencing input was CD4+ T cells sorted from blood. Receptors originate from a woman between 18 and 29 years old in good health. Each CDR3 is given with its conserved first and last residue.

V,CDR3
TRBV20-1,CSARDRDRGTLHF
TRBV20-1,CSASVLAGSSETQYF
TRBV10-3,CATGLAGDGEQYF
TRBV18,CASTTGTGTYEQYF
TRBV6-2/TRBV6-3,CASSFPTSGGARAYNEQFF
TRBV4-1,CASSQEGLAVGNEQFF
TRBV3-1,CASSQGRANTEAFF
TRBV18,CASSPRQITDTQYF
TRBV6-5,CASSYLGGGTGELFF
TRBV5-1,CASSLRLAGNTNEQFF
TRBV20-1,CSARGRAPGFGSTGELFF
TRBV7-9,CASSFWGEETQYF
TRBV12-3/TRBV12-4,CASKGAGFPGELFF
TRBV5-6,CASSLVTADNSPLHF
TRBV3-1,CASSRQGQRSGNTIYF
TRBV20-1,CSASPAGTTDTQYF
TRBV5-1,CASSPGQGQETQYF
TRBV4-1,CASSQVVGIGELFF
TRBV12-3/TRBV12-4,CASSLGIGTYTGELFF
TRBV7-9,CASSFRLAGYNEQFF